This T cell receptor beta chain was obtained from a study of blood T cell repertoires in COVID-19. The CDR3 loop spans 15 amino acids. Germline loops: CDR1 KGHDR, CDR2 SFDVKD. V dropped 2 bases and J dropped 2 bases, with 11 bases sitting between them. In the original processing: Reference gene primer amplification gave nucleated cell count estimates. This table comes from immunoSEQ multiplex PCR, and its TCRdb copy is limited to in-frame clones, with some not included. That table is the source of V, J and clone size, and D and trimming were worked out from the DNA. Of under 45,000 clones in the sample, 75% to 90% were seen once.

The sample was peripheral blood. The chain has TRBV24-1 and TRBJ2-5; D might be TRBD2 (6 bases). The clonotype comes from a man older than 75 with active COVID-19. CDR3: CATSDSWGGQETQYF. The DNA of the CDR3 is TGTGCCACCAGTGATTCATGGGGAGGTCAAGAGACCCAGTACTTC.